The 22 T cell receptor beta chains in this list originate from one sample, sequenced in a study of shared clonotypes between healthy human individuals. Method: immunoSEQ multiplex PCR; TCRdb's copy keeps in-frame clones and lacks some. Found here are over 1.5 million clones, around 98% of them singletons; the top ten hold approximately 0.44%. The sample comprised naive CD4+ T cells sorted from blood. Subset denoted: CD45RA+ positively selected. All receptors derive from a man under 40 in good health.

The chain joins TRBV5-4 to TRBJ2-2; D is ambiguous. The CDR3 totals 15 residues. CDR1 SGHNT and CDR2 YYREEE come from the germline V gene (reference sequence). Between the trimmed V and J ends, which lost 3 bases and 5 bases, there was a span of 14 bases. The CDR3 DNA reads TGTGCCAGCAGCTCCCTAAGCAGCGAGACCGGGGAGCTGTTTTTT. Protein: CASSSLSSETGELFF.

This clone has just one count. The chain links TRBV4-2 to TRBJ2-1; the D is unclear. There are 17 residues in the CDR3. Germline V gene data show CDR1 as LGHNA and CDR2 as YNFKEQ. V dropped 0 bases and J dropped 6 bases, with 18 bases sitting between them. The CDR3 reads CASSQDPAALSRNEQFF. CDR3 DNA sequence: TGTGCCAGCAGCCAAGATCCAGCAGCCCTTTCTCGCAATGAGCAGTTCTTC.

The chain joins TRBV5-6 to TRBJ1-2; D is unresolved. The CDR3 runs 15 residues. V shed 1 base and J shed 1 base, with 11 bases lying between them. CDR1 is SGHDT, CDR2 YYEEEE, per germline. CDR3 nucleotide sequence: TGTGCCAGCAGCTTGTTGGGGAACCATAACTATGGCTACACCTTC. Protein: CASSLLGNHNYGYTF.

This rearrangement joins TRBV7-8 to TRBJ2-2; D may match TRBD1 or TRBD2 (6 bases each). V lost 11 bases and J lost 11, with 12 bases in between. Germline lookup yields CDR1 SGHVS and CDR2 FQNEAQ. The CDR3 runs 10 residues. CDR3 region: CAGGGVELFF. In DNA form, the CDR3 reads TGTGCCGGAGGGGGAGTTGAGCTGTTTTTT.

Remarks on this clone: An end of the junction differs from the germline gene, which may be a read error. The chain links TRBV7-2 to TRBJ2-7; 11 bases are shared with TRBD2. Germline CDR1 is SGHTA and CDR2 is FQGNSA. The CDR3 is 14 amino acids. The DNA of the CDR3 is TGTGCCAGCAGATTAGCGGGAGGGCCGAACGAGCAGTACTTC. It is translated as CASRLAGGPNEQYF.

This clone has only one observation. For the CDR3, the DNA is TGCAGCTCCCGGACAGGGAACGAGCAGTACTTC. Protein product: CSSRTGNEQYF. The V and J genes are TRBV29-1 and TRBJ2-7; 8 nucleotides match TRBD1. Looked up from germline, CDR1 is SQVTM and CDR2 is ANQGSEA. The CDR3 consists of 11 residues. V dropped 8 bases and J dropped 5; count of bases not matched to a gene: 5.

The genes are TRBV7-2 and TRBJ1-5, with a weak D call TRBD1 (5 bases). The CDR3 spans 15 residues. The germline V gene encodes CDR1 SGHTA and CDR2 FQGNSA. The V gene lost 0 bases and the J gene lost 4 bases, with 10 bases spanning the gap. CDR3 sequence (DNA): TGTGCCAGCAGCTTAGCCGACAGCTGGAATCAGCCCCAGCATTTT. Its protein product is CASSLADSWNQPQHF.

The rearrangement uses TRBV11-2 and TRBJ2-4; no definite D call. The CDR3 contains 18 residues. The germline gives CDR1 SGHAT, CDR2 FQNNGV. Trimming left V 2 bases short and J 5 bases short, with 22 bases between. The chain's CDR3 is CASSLFHPGSSTQNIQYF. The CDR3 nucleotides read TGTGCCAGCAGCTTATTTCACCCAGGATCCTCTACGCAAAACATTCAGTACTTC.

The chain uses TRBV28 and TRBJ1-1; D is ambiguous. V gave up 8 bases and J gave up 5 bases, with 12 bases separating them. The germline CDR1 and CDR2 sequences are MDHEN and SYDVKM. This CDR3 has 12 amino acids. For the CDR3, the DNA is TGTGCCAGCCGGGATGTTGGGACTGAAGCTTTCTTT. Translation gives CASRDVGTEAFF.

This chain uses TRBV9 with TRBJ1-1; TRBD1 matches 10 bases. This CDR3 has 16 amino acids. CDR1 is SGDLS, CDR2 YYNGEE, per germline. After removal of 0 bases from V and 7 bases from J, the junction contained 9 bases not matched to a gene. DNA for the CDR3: TGTGCCAGCAGCGTAGGCTTCGGACAGGGGGACGGTGAAGCTTTCTTT. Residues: CASSVGFGQGDGEAFF.

CDR3 loop: CASSLVGGDRAYEQYF. In DNA, the CDR3 is TGTGCCAGCAGCTTAGTAGGTGGGGACAGGGCCTACGAGCAGTACTTC. V usage is TRBV7-9 and J usage is TRBJ2-7, with 9 bases that match TRBD1. Germline assignment: CDR1 SEHNR and CDR2 FQNEAQ (reference sequence). This CDR3 spans 16 amino acids. J lost 2 bases, V lost 1 base, and 6 bases had no gene match.

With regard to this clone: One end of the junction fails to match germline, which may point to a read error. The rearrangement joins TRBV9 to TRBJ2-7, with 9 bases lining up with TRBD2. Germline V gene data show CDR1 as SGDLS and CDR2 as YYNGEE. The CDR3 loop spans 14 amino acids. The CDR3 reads CASSGSVGTYEQYF. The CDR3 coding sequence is TGTGCCAGTAGCGGGAGCGTTGGGACCTACGAGCAGTACTTC.

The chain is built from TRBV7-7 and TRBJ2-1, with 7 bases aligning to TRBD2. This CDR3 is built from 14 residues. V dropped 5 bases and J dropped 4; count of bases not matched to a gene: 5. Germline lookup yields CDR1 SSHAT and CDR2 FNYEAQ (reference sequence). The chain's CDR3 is CASSVSGRYNEQFF. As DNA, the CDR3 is TGTGCCAGCAGCGTTAGCGGGCGGTACAATGAGCAGTTCTTC.

The CDR3 spells CASHMTVQETQYF. CDR3 DNA: TGTGCCAGCCATATGACAGTACAAGAGACCCAGTACTTC. This chain connects TRBV6-1 to TRBJ2-5, with TRBD1 as a possible D gene (5 bases). The CDR3 length is 13 residues. Germline V gene data show CDR1 as MNHNS and CDR2 as SASEGT. Trimming removed 8 bases from V and 2 bases from J, with 12 bases in between.

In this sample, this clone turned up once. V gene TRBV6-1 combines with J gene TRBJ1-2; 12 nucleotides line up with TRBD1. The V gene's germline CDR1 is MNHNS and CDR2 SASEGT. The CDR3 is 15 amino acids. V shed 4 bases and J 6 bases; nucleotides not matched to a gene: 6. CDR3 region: CASSVGTGGYHGYTF. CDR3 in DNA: TGTGCCAGCAGTGTGGGGACAGGGGGCTACCATGGCTACACCTTC.

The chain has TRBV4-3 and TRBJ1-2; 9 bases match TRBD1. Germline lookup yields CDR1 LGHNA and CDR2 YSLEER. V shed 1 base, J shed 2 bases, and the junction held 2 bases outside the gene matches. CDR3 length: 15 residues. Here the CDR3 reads CASSQAGTGNYGYTF. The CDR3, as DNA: TGCGCCAGCAGCCAAGCCGGGACAGGGAACTATGGCTACACCTTC.

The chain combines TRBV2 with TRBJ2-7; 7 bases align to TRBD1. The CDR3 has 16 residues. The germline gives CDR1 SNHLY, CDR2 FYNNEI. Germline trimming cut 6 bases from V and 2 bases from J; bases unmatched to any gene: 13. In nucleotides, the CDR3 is TGTGCCAGCAGCGCCATACTTAGGGGGCGGACCTACGAGCAGTACTTC. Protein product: CASSAILRGRTYEQYF.

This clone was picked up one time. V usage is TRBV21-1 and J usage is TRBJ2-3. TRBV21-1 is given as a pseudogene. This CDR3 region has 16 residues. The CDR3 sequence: CASSRWPWQSADTQYF. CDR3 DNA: TGTGCCAGCAGCAGATGGCCCTGGCAGTCGGCGGATACGCAGTATTTT.

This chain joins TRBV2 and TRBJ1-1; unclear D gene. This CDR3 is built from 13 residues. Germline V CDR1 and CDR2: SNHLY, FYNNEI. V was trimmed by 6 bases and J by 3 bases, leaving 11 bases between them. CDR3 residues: CASRPGRDTEAFF. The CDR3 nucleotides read TGTGCCAGCAGACCCGGACGGGACACTGAAGCTTTCTTT.

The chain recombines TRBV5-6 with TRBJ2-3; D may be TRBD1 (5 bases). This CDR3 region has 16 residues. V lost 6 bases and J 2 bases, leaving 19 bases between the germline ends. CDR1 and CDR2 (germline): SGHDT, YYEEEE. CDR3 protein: CASNLRLLDNTDTQYF. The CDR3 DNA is TGTGCCAGCAACCTAAGGTTGTTGGACAACACAGATACGCAGTATTTT. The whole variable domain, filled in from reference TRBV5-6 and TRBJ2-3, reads DAGVTQSPTHLIKTRGQQVTLRCSPKSGHDTVSWYQQALGQGPQFIFQYYEEEERQRGNFPDRFSGHQFPNYSSELNVNALLLGDSALYLCASNLRLLDNTDTQYFGPGTRLTVL.

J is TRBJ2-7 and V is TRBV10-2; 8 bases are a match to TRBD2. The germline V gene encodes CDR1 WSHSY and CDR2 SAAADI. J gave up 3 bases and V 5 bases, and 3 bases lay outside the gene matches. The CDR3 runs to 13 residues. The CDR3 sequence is CASSWTSSYEQYF. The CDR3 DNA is TGCGCCAGCAGTTGGACTAGCAGCTACGAGCAGTACTTC.

DNA for the CDR3: TGTGCCAGCAGCTACCTAACTCCCGGGACTGGCTTCTACGAGCAGTACTTC. This encodes CASSYLTPGTGFYEQYF. The J gene is TRBJ2-7, the V gene TRBV5-6; D possibly corresponds to TRBD2 (6 bases). This CDR3 comprises 17 residues. V was clipped by 3 bases and J by 3 bases, with 22 bases between them. Germline CDR1 is SGHDT and CDR2 is YYEEEE.